These 9 T cell receptor beta chains share one sample of origin, sequenced in a study of blood T cells in healthy people across ages. For the second PCR, which ran for roughly 6 to 12 cycles, a sample-barcoded 5' primer and a J-beta primer mix were used. Using its own MiXCR run on the 5' RACE reads, TCRdb lists one record per CDR3 protein. This table holds roughly 2 million distinct CDR3 sequences, 49% found once. Input material: blood. The receptors here all came from a middle-aged woman in good health.

The rearrangement links TRBV20-1 to TRBJ2-1; 9 bases are a match to TRBD2. The V gene end was trimmed by 5 bases and the J gene end by 4 bases; junction bases not matched to a gene: 9. Germline loops: CDR1 DFQATT, CDR2 SNEGSKA (reference sequence). This CDR3 region has 15 residues. CDR3 in DNA: TGCAGTGCTTATAGCGGGGGCCTCCATTACAATGAGCAGTTCTTC. This encodes CSAYSGGLHYNEQFF.

The genes are TRBV11-2 and TRBJ2-5; D remains unclear. CDR1 and CDR2 from the germline V gene are SGHAT and FQNNGV. The CDR3 is made up of 15 amino acids. V dropped 7 bases and J dropped 3 bases, with 18 bases sitting between them. Written as DNA, the CDR3 is TGTGCCAGCAACGGAAAACCCCTAATAGAAGAGACCCAGTACTTC. Its protein is CASNGKPLIEETQYF.

In the case of this clonotype: A read error is possible here, since a much larger clone lies one base away. The gene calls are TRBV10-3 and TRBJ2-7; D might be TRBD2 (5 bases). Trimming removed 4 bases at V and 10 bases at J, with 8 bases between. From germline, CDR1 is ENHRY and CDR2 SYGVKD. The CDR3 totals 10 residues. The CDR3 sequence: CAISGPSQYF. In DNA form, the CDR3 reads TGTGCCATCAGTGGACCTAGCCAGTACTTC.

This chain joins TRBV29-1 and TRBJ1-2; D gene uncertain. This CDR3 region has 11 residues. The germline V gene encodes CDR1 SQVTM and CDR2 ANQGSEA. The V end was cut by 6 bases, the J end by 2 bases, with 7 bases between. CDR3 in amino acids: CSVFDNYGYTF. For the CDR3, the DNA is TGCAGCGTCTTTGACAACTATGGCTACACCTTC.

CDR3 nucleotide sequence: TGCAGTGCTAGAGATCCGCCTAGCGGGGGAGAGACCCAGTACTTC. This encodes CSARDPPSGGETQYF. The gene calls are TRBV20-1 and TRBJ2-7; 10 positions agree with TRBD2. Gene TRBJ2-5 matches the end of the DNA better, so the J call may be wrong. Germline CDR1 reads DFQATT; CDR2 reads SNEGSKA (reference sequence). The CDR3 runs 15 residues.

The V call is TRBV11-3, the J call TRBJ2-5; D not certain. The DNA end lines up better with TRBJ2-7; the J call may be wrong. This CDR3 comprises 12 residues. The V gene's germline CDR1 is SGHNT and CDR2 YENEEA. The CDR3, as DNA: TGTGCCAGCAGCTTAGCCGCATCCGAGCAGTACTTC. Translating it yields CASSLAASEQYF.

The chain couples TRBV7-9 to TRBJ1-2, with no clear D. Per the germline V gene, CDR1 is SEHNR and CDR2 is FQNEAQ (reference sequence). The CDR3 has 14 residues. Trimming pared 5 bases from V and 4 bases from J, leaving 14 bases between. The chain's CDR3 is CASSLTTASYGYTF. The CDR3 coding sequence is TGTGCCAGCAGCCTGACTACGGCCAGCTATGGCTACACCTTC.

This clonotype was counted only a few times. The chain combines TRBV20-1 with TRBJ1-2; 7 bases are shared with TRBD1. The CDR3 runs 14 residues. Germline V lookup: CDR1 DFQATT, CDR2 SNEGSKA (reference sequence). V trimming: 0 bases; J trimming: 4 bases; junction bases outside the gene matches: 5. CDR3: CSARDGTVVYGYTF. DNA of the CDR3: TGCAGTGCTAGAGATGGGACAGTTGTCTATGGCTACACCTTC.

The V call is TRBV2, the J call TRBJ2-3; TRBD2 might be the D (5 bases). The CDR3 spans 14 residues. Germline assignment: CDR1 SNHLY and CDR2 FYNNEI. V shed 7 bases and J shed 1 base, with 12 bases lying between them. CDR3 region: CASTRTLGTDTQYF. The CDR3 DNA reads as TGTGCCAGCACTAGGACTTTGGGCACAGATACGCAGTATTTT. Looking up the rest from reference TRBV2 and TRBJ2-3 gives the full variable domain: EPEVTQTPSHQVTQMGQEVILRCVPISNHLYFYWYRQILGQKVEFLVSFYNNEISEKSEIFDDQFSVERPDGSNFTLKIRSTKLEDSAMYFCASTRTLGTDTQYFGPGTRLTVL.